The text below deals with one T cell receptor beta chain. The sample originates from a study of blood T cell repertoires in COVID-19. Sequencing was performed with immunoSEQ multiplex PCR; in TCRdb, only in-frame clones are kept and a portion is missing. The top ten clones hold roughly 8% of a sample with 89,000 or so clones, roughly 86% of them seen once. V dropped 6 bases and J dropped 3 bases, with 6 bases sitting between them. CDR3 length equals 13 residues. This receptor was taken from a man aged 45-60 years with active COVID-19. The chain employs TRBV12-3 or TRBV12-4 and TRBJ2-6, with D possibly TRBD2 on 5 matching bases. Input material: peripheral blood. CDR3: CASSAGGANVLTF. DNA of the CDR3: TGTGCCAGCAGCGCGGGTGGGGCCAACGTCCTGACTTTC.